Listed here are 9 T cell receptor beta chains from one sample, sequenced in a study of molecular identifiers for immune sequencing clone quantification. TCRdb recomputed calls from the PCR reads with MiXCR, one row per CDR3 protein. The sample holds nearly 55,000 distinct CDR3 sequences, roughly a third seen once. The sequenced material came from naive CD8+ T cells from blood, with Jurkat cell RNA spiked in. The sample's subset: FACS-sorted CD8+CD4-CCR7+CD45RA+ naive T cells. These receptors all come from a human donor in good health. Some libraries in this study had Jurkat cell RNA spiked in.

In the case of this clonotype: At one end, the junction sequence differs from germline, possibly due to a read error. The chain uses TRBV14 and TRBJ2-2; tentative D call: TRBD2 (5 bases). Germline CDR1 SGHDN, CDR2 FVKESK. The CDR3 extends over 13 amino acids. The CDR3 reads CASSQVHTGELYF. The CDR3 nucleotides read TGTGCCAGTAGCCAAGTACATACCGGGGAGCTGTATTTT.

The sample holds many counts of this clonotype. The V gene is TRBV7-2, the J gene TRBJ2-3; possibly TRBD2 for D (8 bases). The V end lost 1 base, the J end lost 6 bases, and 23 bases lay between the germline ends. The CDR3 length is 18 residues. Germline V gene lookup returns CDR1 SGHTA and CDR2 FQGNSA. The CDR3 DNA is TGTGCCAGCAGCTTAGACAGGGGTGGAGGACTAGCTTCCGATACGCAGTATTTT. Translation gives CASSLDRGGGLASDTQYF.

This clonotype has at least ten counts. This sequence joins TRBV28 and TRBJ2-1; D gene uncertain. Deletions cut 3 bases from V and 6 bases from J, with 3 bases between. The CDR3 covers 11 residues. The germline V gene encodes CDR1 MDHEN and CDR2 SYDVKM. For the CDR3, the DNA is TGTGCCAGCAGTTTGAGCAATGAGCAGTTCTTC. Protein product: CASSLSNEQFF.

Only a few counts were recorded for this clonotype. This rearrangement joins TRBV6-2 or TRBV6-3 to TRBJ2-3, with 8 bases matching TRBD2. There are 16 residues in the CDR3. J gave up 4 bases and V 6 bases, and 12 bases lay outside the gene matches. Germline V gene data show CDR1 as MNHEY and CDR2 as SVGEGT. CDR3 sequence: CASSHPGLAIADTQYF. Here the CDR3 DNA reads TGTGCCAGCAGCCACCCCGGACTAGCCATCGCAGATACGCAGTATTTT.

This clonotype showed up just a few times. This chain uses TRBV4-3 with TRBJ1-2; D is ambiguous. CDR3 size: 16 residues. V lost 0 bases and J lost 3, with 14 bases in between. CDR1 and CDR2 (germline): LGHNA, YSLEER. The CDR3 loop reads CASSQDFGREHYGYTF. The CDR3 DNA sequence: TGCGCCAGCAGCCAAGATTTCGGTCGAGAACACTATGGCTACACCTTC.

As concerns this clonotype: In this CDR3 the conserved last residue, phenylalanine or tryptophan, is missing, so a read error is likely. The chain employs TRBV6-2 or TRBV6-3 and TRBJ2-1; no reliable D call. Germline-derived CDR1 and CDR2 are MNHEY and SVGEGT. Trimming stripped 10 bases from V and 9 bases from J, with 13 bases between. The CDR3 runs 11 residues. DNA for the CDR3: TGTGCCATAGAGTGGGGAACTGAGCAGTTCATC. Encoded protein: CAIEWGTEQFI.

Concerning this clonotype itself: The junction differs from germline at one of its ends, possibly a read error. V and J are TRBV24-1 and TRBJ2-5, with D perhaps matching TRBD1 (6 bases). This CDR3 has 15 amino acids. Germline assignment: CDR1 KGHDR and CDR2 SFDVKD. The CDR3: CATSDILDSQEAQYF. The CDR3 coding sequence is TGTGCCACCAGCGATATCCTGGACAGCCAAGAGGCCCAGTACTTC.

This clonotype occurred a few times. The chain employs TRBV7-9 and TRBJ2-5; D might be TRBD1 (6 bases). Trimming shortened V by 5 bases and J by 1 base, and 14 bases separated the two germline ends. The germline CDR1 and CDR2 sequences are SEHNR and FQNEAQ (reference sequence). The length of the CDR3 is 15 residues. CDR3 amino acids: CASSPHRDIQETQYF. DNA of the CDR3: TGTGCCAGCAGCCCGCACAGGGATATCCAAGAGACCCAGTACTTC.

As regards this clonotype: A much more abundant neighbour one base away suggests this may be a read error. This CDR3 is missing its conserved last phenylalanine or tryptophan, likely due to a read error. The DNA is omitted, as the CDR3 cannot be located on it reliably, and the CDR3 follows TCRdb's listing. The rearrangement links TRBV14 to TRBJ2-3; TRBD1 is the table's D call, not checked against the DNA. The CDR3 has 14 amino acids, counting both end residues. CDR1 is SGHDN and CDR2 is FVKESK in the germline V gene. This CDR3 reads CASSQDWGTGGIHL.